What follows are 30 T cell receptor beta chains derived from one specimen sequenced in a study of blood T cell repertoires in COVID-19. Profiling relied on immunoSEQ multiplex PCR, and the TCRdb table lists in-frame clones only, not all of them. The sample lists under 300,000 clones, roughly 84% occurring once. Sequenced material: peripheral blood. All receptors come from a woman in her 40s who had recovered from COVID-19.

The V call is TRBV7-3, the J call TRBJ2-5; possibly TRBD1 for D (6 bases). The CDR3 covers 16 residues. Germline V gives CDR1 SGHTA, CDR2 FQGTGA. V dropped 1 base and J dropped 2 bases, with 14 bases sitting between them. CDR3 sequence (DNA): TGTGCCAGCAGCTTAAATGGTCAGGGGACACAAGAGACCCAGTACTTC. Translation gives CASSLNGQGTQETQYF.

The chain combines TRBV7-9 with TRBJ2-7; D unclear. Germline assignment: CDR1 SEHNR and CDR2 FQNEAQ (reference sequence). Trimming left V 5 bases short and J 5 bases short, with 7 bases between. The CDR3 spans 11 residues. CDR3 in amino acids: CASSPLDEQYF. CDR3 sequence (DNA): TGTGCCAGCAGCCCCCTTGACGAGCAGTACTTC.

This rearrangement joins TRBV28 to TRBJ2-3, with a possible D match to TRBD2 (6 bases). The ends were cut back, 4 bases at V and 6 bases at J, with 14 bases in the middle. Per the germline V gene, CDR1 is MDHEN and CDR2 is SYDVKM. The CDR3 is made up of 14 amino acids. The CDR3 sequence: CASSSAGWGDTQYF. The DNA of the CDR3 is TGTGCCAGCAGTTCCGCGGGGTGGGGGGATACGCAGTATTTT.

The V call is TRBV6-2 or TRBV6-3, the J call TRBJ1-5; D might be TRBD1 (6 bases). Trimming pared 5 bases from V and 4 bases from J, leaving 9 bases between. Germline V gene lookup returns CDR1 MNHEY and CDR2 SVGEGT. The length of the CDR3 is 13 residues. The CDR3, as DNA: TGTGCCAGCAGTACAGGGCGGAATCAGCCCCAGCATTTT. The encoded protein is CASSTGRNQPQHF.

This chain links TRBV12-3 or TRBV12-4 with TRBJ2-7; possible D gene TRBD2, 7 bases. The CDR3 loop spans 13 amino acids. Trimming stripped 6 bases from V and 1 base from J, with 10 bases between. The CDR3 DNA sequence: TGTGCCAGCAGGAGGGGGGGGTCCTACGAGCAGTACTTC. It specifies CASRRGGSYEQYF.

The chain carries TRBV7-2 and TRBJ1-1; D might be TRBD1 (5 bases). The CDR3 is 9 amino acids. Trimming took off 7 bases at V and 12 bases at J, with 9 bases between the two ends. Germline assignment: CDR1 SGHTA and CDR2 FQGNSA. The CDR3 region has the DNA TGTGCCAGCACCGGGGGGACTTTCTTT. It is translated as CASTGGTFF. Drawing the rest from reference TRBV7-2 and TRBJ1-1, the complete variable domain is GAGVSQSPSNKVTEKGKDVELRCDPISGHTALYWYRQSLGQGLEFLIYFQGNSAPDKSGLPSDRFSAERTGGSVSTLTIQRTQQEDSAVYLCASTGGTFFGQGTRLTVV.

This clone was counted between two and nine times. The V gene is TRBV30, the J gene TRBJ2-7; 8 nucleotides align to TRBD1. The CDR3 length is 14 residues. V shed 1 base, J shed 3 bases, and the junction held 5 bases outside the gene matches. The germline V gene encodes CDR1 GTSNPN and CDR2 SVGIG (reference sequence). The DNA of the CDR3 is TGTGCCTGGAGTGCAGGACAGGGAAACTACGAGCAGTACTTC. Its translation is CAWSAGQGNYEQYF.

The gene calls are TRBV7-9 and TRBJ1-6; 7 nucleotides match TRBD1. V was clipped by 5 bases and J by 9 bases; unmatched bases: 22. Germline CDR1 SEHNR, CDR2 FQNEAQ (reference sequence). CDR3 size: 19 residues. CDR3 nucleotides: TGTGCCAGCAGCATCCTAAGCCCTGCAGGGGGTATAATGAGTTCACCCCTCCACTTT. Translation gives CASSILSPAGGIMSSPLHF.

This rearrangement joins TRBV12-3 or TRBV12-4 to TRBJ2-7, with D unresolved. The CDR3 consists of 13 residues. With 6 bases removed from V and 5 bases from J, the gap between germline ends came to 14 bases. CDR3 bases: TGTGCCAGCAGCCCGTATAGCCAAAACGAGCAGTACTTC. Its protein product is CASSPYSQNEQYF.

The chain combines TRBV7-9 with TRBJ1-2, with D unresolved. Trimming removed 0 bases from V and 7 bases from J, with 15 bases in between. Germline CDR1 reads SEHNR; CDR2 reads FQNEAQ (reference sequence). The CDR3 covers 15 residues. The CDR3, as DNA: TGTGCCAGCAGCTTAGCCGCGGGCGGGCCGGGTGGCTACACCTTC. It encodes CASSLAAGGPGGYTF.

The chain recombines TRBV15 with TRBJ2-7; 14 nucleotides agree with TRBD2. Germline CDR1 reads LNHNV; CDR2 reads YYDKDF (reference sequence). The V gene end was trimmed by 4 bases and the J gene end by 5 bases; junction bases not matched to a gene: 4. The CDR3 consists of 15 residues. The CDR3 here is CATSTGLAGANEQYF. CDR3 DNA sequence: TGTGCCACCAGCACGGGACTAGCGGGAGCAAACGAGCAGTACTTC. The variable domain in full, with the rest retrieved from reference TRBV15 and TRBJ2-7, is DAMVIQNPRYQVTQFGKPVTLSCSQTLNHNVMYWYQQKSSQAPKLLFHYYDKDFNNEADTPDNFQSRRPNTSFCFLDIRSPGLGDTAMYLCATSTGLAGANEQYFGPGTRLTVT.

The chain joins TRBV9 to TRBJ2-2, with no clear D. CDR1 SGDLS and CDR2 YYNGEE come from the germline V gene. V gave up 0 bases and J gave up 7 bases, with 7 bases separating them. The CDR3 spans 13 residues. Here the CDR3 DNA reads TGTGCCAGCAGCGTAGAGCCCGTCGGGGAGCTGTTTTTT. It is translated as CASSVEPVGELFF.

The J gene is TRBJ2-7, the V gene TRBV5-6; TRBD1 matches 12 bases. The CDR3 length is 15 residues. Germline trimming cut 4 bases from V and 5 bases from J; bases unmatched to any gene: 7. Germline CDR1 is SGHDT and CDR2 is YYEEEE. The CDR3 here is CASSTGTGGHNEQYF. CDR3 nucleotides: TGTGCCAGCAGCACCGGGACAGGGGGCCACAACGAGCAGTACTTC.

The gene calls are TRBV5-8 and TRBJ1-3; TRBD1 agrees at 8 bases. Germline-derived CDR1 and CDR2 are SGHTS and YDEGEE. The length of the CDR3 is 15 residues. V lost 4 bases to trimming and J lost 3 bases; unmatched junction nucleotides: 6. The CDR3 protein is CASSNGQGFGNTIYF. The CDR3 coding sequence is TGTGCCAGCAGCAACGGACAGGGATTTGGAAACACCATATATTTT.

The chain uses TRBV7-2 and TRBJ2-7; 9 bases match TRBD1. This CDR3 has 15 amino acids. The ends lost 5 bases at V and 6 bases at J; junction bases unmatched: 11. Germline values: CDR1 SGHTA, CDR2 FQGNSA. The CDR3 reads CASSITGGASGEQYF. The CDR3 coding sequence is TGTGCCAGCAGCATAACAGGGGGCGCTTCGGGCGAGCAGTACTTC.

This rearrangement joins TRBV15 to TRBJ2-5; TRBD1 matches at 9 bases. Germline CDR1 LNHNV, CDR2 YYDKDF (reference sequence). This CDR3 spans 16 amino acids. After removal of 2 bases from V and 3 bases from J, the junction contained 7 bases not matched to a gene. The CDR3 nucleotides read TGTGCCACCAGCAGAACCCCGGGACAGGGTAAAGAGACCCAGTACTTC. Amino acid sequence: CATSRTPGQGKETQYF.

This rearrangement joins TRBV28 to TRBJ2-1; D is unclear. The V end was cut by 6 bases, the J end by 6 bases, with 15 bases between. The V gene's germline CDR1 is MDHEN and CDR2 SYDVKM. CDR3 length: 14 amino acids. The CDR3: CASSRSGVLNEQFF. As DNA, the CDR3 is TGTGCCAGCAGCCGATCAGGCGTCCTCAATGAGCAGTTCTTC. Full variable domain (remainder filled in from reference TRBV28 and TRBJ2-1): DVKVTQSSRYLVKRTGEKVFLECVQDMDHENMFWYRQDPGLGLRLIYFSYDVKMKEKGDIPEGYSVSREKKERFSLILESASTNQTSMYLCASSRSGVLNEQFFGPGTRLTVL.

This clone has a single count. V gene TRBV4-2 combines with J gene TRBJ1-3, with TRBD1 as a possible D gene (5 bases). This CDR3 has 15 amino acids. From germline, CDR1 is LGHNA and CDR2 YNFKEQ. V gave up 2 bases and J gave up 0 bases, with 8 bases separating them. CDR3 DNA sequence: TGTGCCAGCAGCCAACCGACAGTCTCTGGAAACACCATATATTTT. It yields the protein CASSQPTVSGNTIYF.

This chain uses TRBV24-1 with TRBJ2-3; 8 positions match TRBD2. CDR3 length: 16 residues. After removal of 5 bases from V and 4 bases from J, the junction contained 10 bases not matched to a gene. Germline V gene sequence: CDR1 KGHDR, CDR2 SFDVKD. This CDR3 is CATSGKGLGGPDTQYF. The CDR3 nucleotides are TGTGCCACCAGTGGTAAGGGACTAGGTGGTCCAGATACGCAGTATTTT.

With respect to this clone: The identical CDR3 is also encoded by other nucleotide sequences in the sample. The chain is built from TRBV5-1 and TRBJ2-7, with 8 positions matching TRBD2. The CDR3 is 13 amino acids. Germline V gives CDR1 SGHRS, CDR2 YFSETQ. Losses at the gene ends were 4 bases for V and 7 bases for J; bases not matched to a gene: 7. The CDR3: CASSLVLAGEQYF. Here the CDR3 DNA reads TGCGCCAGCAGCCTCGTTCTAGCGGGTGAGCAGTACTTC.

The chain's CDR3 is CASSIDFTGAKNIQYF. CDR3 in DNA: TGTGCCAGTAGTATAGACTTTACTGGAGCCAAAAACATTCAGTACTTC. The rearrangement uses TRBV19 and TRBJ2-4, with D unclear. V was shortened by 0 bases and J by 0 bases, with 9 bases between the two germline ends. CDR1 LNHDA and CDR2 SQIVND come from the germline V gene (reference sequence). The CDR3 is 16 amino acids.

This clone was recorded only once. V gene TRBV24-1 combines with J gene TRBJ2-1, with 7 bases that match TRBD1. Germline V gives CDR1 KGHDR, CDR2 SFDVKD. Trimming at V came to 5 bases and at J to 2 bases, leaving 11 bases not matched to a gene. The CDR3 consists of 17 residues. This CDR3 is CATSGNAGDRTYNEQFF. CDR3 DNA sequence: TGTGCCACCAGTGGTAACGCCGGGGACAGAACCTACAATGAGCAGTTCTTC.

As DNA, the CDR3 is TGTGCCACCAGCAGAGGACAGGGGGCGATCTACGAGCAGTACTTC. Translation: CATSRGQGAIYEQYF. The rearrangement joins TRBV15 to TRBJ2-7, with 10 bases lining up with TRBD1. The V gene's germline CDR1 is LNHNV and CDR2 YYDKDF (reference sequence). There are 15 residues in the CDR3. V was pared by 1 base and J by 3 bases, with 3 bases of the junction left unmatched.

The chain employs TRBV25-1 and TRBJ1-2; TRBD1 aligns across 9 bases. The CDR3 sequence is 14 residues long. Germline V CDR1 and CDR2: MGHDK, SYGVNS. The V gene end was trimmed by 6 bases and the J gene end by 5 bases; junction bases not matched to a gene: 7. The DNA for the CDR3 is TGTGCCAGCAGGGAACAGGGGGCTGTTTATGGCTACACCTTC. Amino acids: CASREQGAVYGYTF.

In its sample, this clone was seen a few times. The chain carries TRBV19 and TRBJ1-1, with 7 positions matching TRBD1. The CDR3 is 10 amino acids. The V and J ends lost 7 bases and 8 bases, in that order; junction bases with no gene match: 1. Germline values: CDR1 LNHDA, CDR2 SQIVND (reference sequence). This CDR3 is CASKDREAFF. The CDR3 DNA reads TGTGCCAGTAAGGACAGGGAAGCTTTCTTT.

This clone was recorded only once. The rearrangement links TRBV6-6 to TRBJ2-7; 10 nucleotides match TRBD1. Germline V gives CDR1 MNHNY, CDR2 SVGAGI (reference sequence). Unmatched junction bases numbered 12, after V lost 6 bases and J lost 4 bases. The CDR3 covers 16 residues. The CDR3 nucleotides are TGTGCCAGCAGCCCCGTTATCGGGACAGGGGTTTACGAGCAGTACTTC. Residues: CASSPVIGTGVYEQYF.

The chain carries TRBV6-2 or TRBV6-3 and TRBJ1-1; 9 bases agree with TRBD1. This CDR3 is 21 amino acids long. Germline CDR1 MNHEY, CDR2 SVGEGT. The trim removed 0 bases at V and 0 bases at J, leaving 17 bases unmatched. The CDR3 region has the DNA TGTGCCAGCAGTTACTCGATTGAGGCGAACCGGGACAGGGCCTTGAACACTGAAGCTTTCTTT. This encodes CASSYSIEANRDRALNTEAFF.

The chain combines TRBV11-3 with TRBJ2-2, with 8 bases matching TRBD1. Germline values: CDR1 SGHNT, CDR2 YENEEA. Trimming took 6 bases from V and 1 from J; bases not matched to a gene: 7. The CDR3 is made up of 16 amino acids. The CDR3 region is CASSAGTGVNTGELFF. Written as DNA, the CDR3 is TGTGCCAGCAGTGCCGGGACAGGTGTGAACACCGGGGAGCTGTTTTTT.

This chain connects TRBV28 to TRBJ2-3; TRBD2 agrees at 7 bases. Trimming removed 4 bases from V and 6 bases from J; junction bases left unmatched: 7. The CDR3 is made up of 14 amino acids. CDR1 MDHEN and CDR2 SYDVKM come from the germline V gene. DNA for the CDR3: TGTGCCAGCAGTTCCCCGGGAGGAACCGATACGCAGTATTTT. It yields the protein CASSSPGGTDTQYF.

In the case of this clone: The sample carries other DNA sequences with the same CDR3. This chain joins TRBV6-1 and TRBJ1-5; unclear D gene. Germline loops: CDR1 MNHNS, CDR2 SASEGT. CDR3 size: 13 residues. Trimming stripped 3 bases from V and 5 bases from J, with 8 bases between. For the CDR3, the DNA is TGTGCCAGCAGTGAGTCGGTATATCAGCCCCAGCATTTT. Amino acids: CASSESVYQPQHF.